Shown below are 22 T cell receptor beta chains from a single sample sequenced in a study of OX40 agonist ivuxolimab in advanced cancers. The protocol was immunoSEQ multiplex PCR, while the TCRdb copy is restricted to in-frame clones and leaves out a portion. The table lists about 48,000 clones, over 90% of them singletons. The specimen comprised CD4+ or CD8+ T cells sorted from blood, sampled in a trial of the OX40 agonist ivuxolimab. The receptors shown here come from an adult with an advanced solid tumor such as melanoma, head and neck, liver or kidney cancer.

This chain connects TRBV5-6 to TRBJ2-3; D assignment may be TRBD1 or TRBD2 (6 bases each). V shed 4 bases and J shed 3 bases, with 24 bases lying between them. Germline values: CDR1 SGHDT, CDR2 YYEEEE. This CDR3 has 18 residues. The CDR3 DNA reads as TGTGCCAGCAGCAAATTCGGGGGCACCGGAACGTCGACAGATACGCAGTATTTT. This gives the protein CASSKFGGTGTSTDTQYF.

This clone showed up just once. The chain joins TRBV25-1 to TRBJ1-4; 10 bases match TRBD1. The CDR3 runs 15 residues. Losses at the gene ends were 1 base for V and 11 bases for J; bases not matched to a gene: 7. Germline V gene sequence: CDR1 MGHDK, CDR2 SYGVNS. CDR3 loop: CASSESETGGDKLFF. The CDR3, as DNA: TGTGCCAGCAGTGAATCGGAGACAGGGGGCGATAAACTGTTTTTT.

The count of this clone is one. The J gene is TRBJ2-1, the V gene TRBV27, with D maybe TRBD1 (5 bases). The germline V gene encodes CDR1 MNHEY and CDR2 SMNVEV (reference sequence). The V end was cut by 5 bases, the J end by 5 bases, with 10 bases between. The CDR3 totals 13 residues. The DNA of the CDR3 is TGTGCCAGCAGTACGACAGCTCACAATGAGCAGTTCTTC. Protein: CASSTTAHNEQFF.

This rearrangement joins TRBV6-5 to TRBJ1-1; D not certain. The V and J ends lost 5 bases and 1 base respectively, with 8 bases between them. Germline CDR1 MNHEY, CDR2 SVGAGI. The CDR3 spans 13 residues. The CDR3 reads CASSQTANTEAFF. The CDR3 DNA is TGTGCCAGCAGTCAAACAGCGAACACTGAAGCTTTCTTT.

The chain couples TRBV29-1 to TRBJ1-3; possibly TRBD1 for D (5 bases). Deletions cut 2 bases from V and 4 bases from J, with 9 bases between. CDR3 length equals 13 residues. Germline V lookup: CDR1 SQVTM, CDR2 ANQGSEA. CDR3 residues: CSVESRGGNTIYF. The CDR3 DNA is TGCAGCGTTGAATCTCGGGGGGGAAACACCATATATTTT.

The V gene is TRBV5-1, the J gene TRBJ2-1; D gene ambiguous. The germline CDR1 and CDR2 sequences are SGHRS and YFSETQ. V was clipped by 1 base and J by 7 bases, with 6 bases between them. This CDR3 comprises 12 residues. Here the CDR3 DNA reads TGCGCCAGCAGCTTGACGGTAAATGAGCAGTTCTTC. Translating it yields CASSLTVNEQFF.

This chain links TRBV9 with TRBJ2-1; TRBD2 matches 10 bases. Trimming removed 2 bases from V and 5 bases from J; junction bases left unmatched: 4. The germline gives CDR1 SGDLS, CDR2 YYNGEE. The CDR3 has 15 amino acids. CDR3 DNA: TGTGCCAGCAGCGTTGAGCGGGGGGGCCACAATGAGCAGTTCTTC. This encodes CASSVERGGHNEQFF.

The V call is TRBV2, the J call TRBJ2-3, with a tentative D call TRBD2 (6 bases). This CDR3 is 17 amino acids long. Looked up from germline, CDR1 is SNHLY and CDR2 is FYNNEI. Trimming removed 6 bases from V and 2 bases from J, with 21 bases in between. The CDR3 loop reads CASSFPRRAEFTDTQYF. CDR3 sequence (DNA): TGTGCCAGCAGCTTTCCTCGGAGGGCCGAATTCACAGATACGCAGTATTTT.

This clone was detected only once. The chain couples TRBV4-2 to TRBJ1-6, with a weak D call TRBD1 (6 bases). This CDR3 has 15 residues. Germline V gene sequence: CDR1 LGHNA, CDR2 YNFKEQ. Trimming stripped 1 base from V and 8 bases from J, with 12 bases between. CDR3 loop: CASSQVETGDSPLHF. The CDR3 DNA reads TGTGCCAGCAGCCAAGTGGAGACAGGAGATTCACCCCTCCACTTT.

With regard to this clone: With a far larger clone one base away, a read error is the likely cause. The rearrangement joins TRBV6-5 to TRBJ2-2; 10 bases are a match to TRBD1. Per germline, CDR1 MNHEY and CDR2 SVGAGI. The CDR3 has 14 residues. V gave up 6 bases and J gave up 3 bases; unmatched junction bases: 1. As DNA, the CDR3 is TGTGCCAGCAGGGGGACAGGGGACACCGGGGAGCTGTTTTTT. Translating it yields CASRGTGDTGELFF.

The chain recombines TRBV2 with TRBJ2-5, with 13 bases fitting TRBD2. The CDR3 runs to 17 residues. Germline V CDR1 and CDR2: SNHLY, FYNNEI. V trimming: 4 bases; J trimming: 1 base; junction bases outside the gene matches: 6. For the CDR3, the DNA is TGTGCCAGCAGTGGCCCGGGACTAGCGGGGACCCAAGAGACCCAGTACTTC. Translation gives CASSGPGLAGTQETQYF.

J is TRBJ1-2 and V is TRBV11-2; D gene uncertain. Germline values: CDR1 SGHAT, CDR2 FQNNGV. This CDR3 is built from 14 residues. V was trimmed by 5 bases and J by 5 bases, leaving 15 bases between them. The CDR3 loop is CASSLSQTGYGYTF. CDR3 DNA: TGTGCCAGCAGCCTATCTCAGACGGGTTATGGCTACACCTTC.

This chain joins TRBV2 and TRBJ2-7, with 8 nucleotides matching TRBD1. The V gene end was trimmed by 8 bases and the J gene end by 3 bases; junction bases not matched to a gene: 6. Germline assignment: CDR1 SNHLY and CDR2 FYNNEI. CDR3 length equals 13 residues. In DNA, the CDR3 is TGTGCCAGCCAGGCCGGACAGGGCTACGAGCAGTACTTC. It translates to CASQAGQGYEQYF.

V is TRBV28 and J is TRBJ2-1; D not certain. V lost 1 base to trimming and J lost 0 bases, with 10 bases between them. Germline CDR1 reads MDHEN; CDR2 reads SYDVKM. This CDR3 has 16 amino acids. Written as DNA, the CDR3 is TGTGCCAGCAGTTTATCCCTCGGGCCCTCCTACAATGAGCAGTTCTTC. This encodes CASSLSLGPSYNEQFF.

The chain carries TRBV7-6 and TRBJ1-1; D unresolved. The V and J ends lost 1 base and 6 bases respectively, with 15 bases between them. The CDR3 runs 15 residues. CDR1 SGHVS and CDR2 FNYEAQ come from the germline V gene. The CDR3 nucleotides are TGTGCCAGCAGCTTAGGGGGAGGGTCTGGGGCTGAAGCTTTCTTT. Translating it yields CASSLGGGSGAEAFF.

J is TRBJ1-5 and V is TRBV6-1; D may be TRBD1 (6 bases). The CDR3 has 16 residues. Trimming cost V 3 bases and J 7 bases, with 19 bases left between them. Germline CDR1 and CDR2: MNHNS and SASEGT. The CDR3 loop is CASSDVYQGPTQPQHF. CDR3 DNA sequence: TGTGCCAGCAGTGACGTCTATCAGGGGCCGACACAGCCCCAGCATTTT.

This chain uses TRBV5-6 with TRBJ2-7; the D gene is possibly TRBD2 (5 bases). In germline, CDR1 is SGHDT, CDR2 YYEEEE. V lost 3 bases to trimming and J lost 7 bases, with 17 bases between them. The CDR3 has 14 amino acids. The CDR3 nucleotides read TGTGCCAGCAGCTGGAGGCGGTCTACGAGGGAGCAGTACTTC. This gives the protein CASSWRRSTREQYF.

The chain combines TRBV9 with TRBJ2-2; the match to TRBD2 covers 15 bases. Germline V lookup: CDR1 SGDLS, CDR2 YYNGEE. Trimming at V came to 3 bases and at J to 6 bases, leaving 3 bases not matched to a gene. This CDR3 comprises 16 residues. This chain's CDR3 is CASSGTSGGAPGELFF. The CDR3, as DNA: TGTGCCAGCAGCGGGACTAGCGGGGGGGCCCCCGGGGAGCTGTTTTTT.

This chain joins TRBV27 and TRBJ2-7; 7 bases fit TRBD1. The CDR3 runs 15 residues. CDR1 is MNHEY and CDR2 is SMNVEV in the germline V gene (reference sequence). Germline trimming cut 6 bases from V and 2 bases from J; bases unmatched to any gene: 10. CDR3 protein: CASSLTGAETYEQYV. DNA for the CDR3: TGTGCCAGCAGCCTCACAGGGGCCGAAACCTACGAGCAGTACGTC.

V is TRBV15 and J is TRBJ1-4; the match to TRBD1 covers 8 bases. The CDR3 is 12 amino acids. V lost 8 bases to trimming and J lost 7 bases; unmatched junction nucleotides: 3. Germline lookup yields CDR1 LNHNV and CDR2 YYDKDF (reference sequence). Written as DNA, the CDR3 is TGTGCCACCCAGGGGGCGGTTGAAAAACTGTTTTTT. Encoded protein: CATQGAVEKLFF.

The V and J genes are TRBV29-1 and TRBJ2-5; possible D gene TRBD1, 7 bases. The germline gives CDR1 SQVTM, CDR2 ANQGSEA. Trimming took off 6 bases at V and 3 bases at J, with 14 bases between the two ends. The CDR3 sequence is 13 residues long. Here the CDR3 DNA reads TGCAGCGTAAAAGGCGGGACAGAAGAGACCCAGTACTTC. Encoded protein: CSVKGGTEETQYF.

The chain couples TRBV5-1 to TRBJ2-3; 9 nucleotides agree with TRBD2. There are 15 residues in the CDR3. Germline V gives CDR1 SGHRS, CDR2 YFSETQ. With 4 bases clipped from V and 3 bases from J, the junction kept 6 bases outside the gene matches. The DNA of the CDR3 is TGCGCCAGCAGCCCAGCGGGGGGCAAAACAGATACGCAGTATTTT. As protein: CASSPAGGKTDTQYF.